Listed below are T cell receptor beta chains from one sample, sequenced in a study of blood T cell repertoires in COVID-19. Some clones are missing from TCRdb's copy, which holds only in-frame ones; the method was immunoSEQ multiplex PCR. The sample yields roughly 120,000 clones, around 88% seen once. Sequenced: peripheral blood. Receptors were obtained from a woman in her 50s with active or convalescent COVID-19. Both conserved end residues are part of each CDR3. A D gene is named only where the DNA matches it firmly. The size of a clone is reported for some rows only, either as once, few or many, or as a class for expanded clones.

clone size	V gene	D gene	J gene	CDR3 length	CDR3 protein	CDR3 DNA
NA	TRBV28	TRBD1	TRBJ2-7	14	CASSIQDRAYEQYF	TGTGCCAGCAGCATACAGGACAGGGCCTACGAGCAGTACTTC
NA	TRBV6-2/TRBV6-3	TRBD2	TRBJ2-3	17	CASSYPRAGGSTDTQYF	TGTGCCAGCAGTTACCCGAGGGCGGGAGGGAGTACAGATACGCAGTATTTT
NA	TRBV7-6	NA	TRBJ1-2	13	CASSPQPNYGYTF	TGTGCCAGCAGCCCACAGCCAAACTATGGCTACACCTTC
NA	TRBV7-9	TRBD1	TRBJ1-2	13	CASSLQGDYGYTF	TGTGCCAGCAGCTTACAGGGGGACTATGGCTACACCTTC
once	TRBV11-2	NA	TRBJ2-4	16	CASSLGQTNAKNIQYF	TGTGCCAGCAGCTTAGGACAGACCAATGCCAAAAACATTCAGTACTTC
NA	TRBV7-2	TRBD2	TRBJ2-7	14	CASSSSGRGYEQYF	TGTGCCAGCAGCTCTAGCGGGAGAGGGTACGAGCAGTACTTC
NA	TRBV5-1	NA	TRBJ1-5	15	CASRPTGDSNQPQHF	TGCGCCAGCAGACCGACGGGGGATAGCAATCAGCCCCAGCATTTT
once	TRBV3-1/TRBV3-2	TRBD1	TRBJ1-6	15	CASSQVGDSRSPLHF	TGTGCCAGCAGCCAAGTAGGGGACAGTCGTTCACCCCTCCACTTT
NA	TRBV19	TRBD1	TRBJ1-2	14	CASSPGQGAYGYTF	TGTGCCAGTAGTCCCGGACAGGGGGCTTATGGCTACACCTTC
once	TRBV2	TRBD1	TRBJ1-2	14	CASSEGQGVHGYTF	TGTGCCAGCAGTGAAGGACAGGGAGTCCATGGCTACACCTTC
many	TRBV28	TRBD1	TRBJ1-1	15	CASSPPRTGNTEAFF	TGTGCCAGCAGCCCCCCCCGGACAGGGAACACTGAAGCTTTCTTT
NA	TRBV3-1/TRBV3-2	TRBD1	TRBJ1-4	16	CASSQGQGAMNEKLFF	TGTGCCAGCAGCCAAGGGCAGGGGGCGATGAATGAAAAACTGTTTTTT
NA	TRBV7-3	NA	TRBJ2-7	15	CASSSHTGIDYEQYF	TGTGCCAGCAGCTCTCACACAGGGATCGACTACGAGCAGTACTTC
few	TRBV14	NA	TRBJ1-2	12	CASSQGLYGYTF	TGTGCCAGCAGCCAGGGCCTATATGGCTACACCTTC
NA	TRBV9	TRBD1	TRBJ1-1	15	CASSPRDRRNTEAFF	TGTGCCAGCAGCCCGCGGGACAGGAGGAACACTGAAGCTTTCTTT
once	TRBV2	TRBD1	TRBJ2-1	15	CASSSPGQDSDEQFF	TGTGCCAGCAGCTCACCGGGACAGGACTCGGACGAGCAGTTCTTC
few	TRBV10-3	TRBD2	TRBJ2-1	16	CAIRGEGLAGGGEQFF	TGTGCCATCCGGGGCGAGGGGCTAGCGGGAGGGGGTGAGCAGTTCTTC
NA	TRBV4-1	NA	TRBJ1-1	17	CASSQDWGGRLNTEAFF	TGCGCCAGCAGCCAAGATTGGGGGGGCCGGTTGAACACTGAAGCTTTCTTT
NA	TRBV30	TRBD2	TRBJ2-3	16	CAWSKSRERTTDTQYF	TGTGCCTGGAGTAAATCGCGGGAGCGAACCACAGATACGCAGTATTTT
NA	TRBV30	TRBD2	TRBJ2-7	15	CAWSVMREVCYEQYF	TGTGCCTGGAGTGTAATGCGGGAGGTATGTTACGAGCAGTACTTC
NA	TRBV7-9	TRBD1	TRBJ1-3	15	CASSPGTGTGNTIYF	TGTGCCAGCAGCCCAGGGACAGGTACTGGAAACACCATATATTTT
NA	TRBV7-2	TRBD1	TRBJ2-7	14	CASRPGGRHYEQYF	TGTGCCAGCAGACCAGGGGGACGGCACTACGAGCAGTACTTC
NA	TRBV10-3	TRBD1	TRBJ2-7	15	CAISPSRDSSYEQYF	TGTGCCATCAGCCCGTCCCGGGACAGCTCCTACGAGCAGTACTTC
NA	TRBV18	NA	TRBJ1-1	17	CASSPFGRGYANTEAFF	TGTGCCAGCTCACCATTCGGCAGGGGTTATGCGAACACTGAAGCTTTCTTT